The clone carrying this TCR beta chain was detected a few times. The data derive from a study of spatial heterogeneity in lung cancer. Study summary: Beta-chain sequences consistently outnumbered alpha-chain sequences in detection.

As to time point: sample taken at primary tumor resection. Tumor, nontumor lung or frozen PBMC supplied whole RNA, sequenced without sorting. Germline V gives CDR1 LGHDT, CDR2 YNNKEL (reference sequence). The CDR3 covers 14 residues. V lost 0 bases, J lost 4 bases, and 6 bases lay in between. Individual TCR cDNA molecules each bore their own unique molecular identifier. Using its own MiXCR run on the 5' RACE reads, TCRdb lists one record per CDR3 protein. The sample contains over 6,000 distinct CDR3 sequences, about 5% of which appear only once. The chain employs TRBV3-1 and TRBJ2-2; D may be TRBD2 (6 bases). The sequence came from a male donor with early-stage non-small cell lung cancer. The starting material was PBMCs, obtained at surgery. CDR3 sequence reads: CASSQEGGTGELFF. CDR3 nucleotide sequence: TGTGCCAGCAGCCAAGAGGGGGGCACCGGGGAGCTGTTTTTT.